This TCR beta chain was found in a study (dated by TCRdb to 2013 to 2014). This clonotype qualifies as medium-sized (0.01 to 0.1%). It lacks a known antigen. Per-base qualities were not stored, and no clone one base away is much larger. Instrument on record: Illumina Genome Analyzer IIx. TCRdb ran its own pipeline on the public reads, namely fastp trimming at Q25 and MiXCR clone calling, and kept in-frame beta chains. When rows share a CDR3 protein, they turn into one entry using the most common DNA and genes. This sample is represented by roughly 6,400 distinct CDR3 sequences; 30% to 40% of them were singletons. Around a fifth of the sample comes from the top ten. The sequenced material came from blood. The sequence came from a human donor.

The sequenced DNA: TGCAGTGCTAGGGTGACAGGGTCGGGCACTGAAGCTTTCTTT. This encodes CSARVTGSGTEAFF. The chain uses TRBV20-1 and TRBJ1-1; 7 bases in the junction line up with TRBD1. V is trimmed back by 3 bases and J by 4 bases, and the junction contains 8 bases that no gene match accounts for. Including cysteine and phenylalanine, the CDR3 has 14 amino acids. The CDR3 DNA has 42 bases and is translated from base 1. CDR1 is given as DFQATT and CDR2 as SNEGSKA, both from the germline V gene (reference sequence).